This T cell receptor (beta chain) stems from a study of blood T cell repertoires in COVID-19. Background on the study: Some COVID-19 samples were acute and others convalescent; all came from the United States, Italy and Spain.

In the authors' workflow: From reference gene primer amplification, estimates of nucleated cell counts were derived. Assay used: immunoSEQ multiplex PCR; TCRdb lists only in-frame clones, some missing. Clone size and V and J calls were adopted from that table, with D and trimming inferred from the DNA. Altogether 200,000 to 250,000 clones are present, 75% to 85% being singletons, with the ten largest covering about 2.4%. Seattle patient enrollment occurred during active infection, with longitudinal follow-up thereafter. From germline, CDR1 is SGHRS and CDR2 YFSETQ. With 0 bases clipped from V and 5 bases from J, the junction kept 3 bases outside the gene matches. There are 15 residues in the CDR3. This clone has a single count.

J is TRBJ2-5 and V is TRBV5-1, with 11 bases identical to TRBD1. The source of this sequence is a woman aged 70-85 years with COVID-19, enrolled during active disease. Specimen: peripheral blood. CDR3 region: CASSLGTGGQETQYF. CDR3 sequence (DNA): TGCGCCAGCAGCTTGGGGACAGGGGGCCAGGAGACCCAGTACTTC.